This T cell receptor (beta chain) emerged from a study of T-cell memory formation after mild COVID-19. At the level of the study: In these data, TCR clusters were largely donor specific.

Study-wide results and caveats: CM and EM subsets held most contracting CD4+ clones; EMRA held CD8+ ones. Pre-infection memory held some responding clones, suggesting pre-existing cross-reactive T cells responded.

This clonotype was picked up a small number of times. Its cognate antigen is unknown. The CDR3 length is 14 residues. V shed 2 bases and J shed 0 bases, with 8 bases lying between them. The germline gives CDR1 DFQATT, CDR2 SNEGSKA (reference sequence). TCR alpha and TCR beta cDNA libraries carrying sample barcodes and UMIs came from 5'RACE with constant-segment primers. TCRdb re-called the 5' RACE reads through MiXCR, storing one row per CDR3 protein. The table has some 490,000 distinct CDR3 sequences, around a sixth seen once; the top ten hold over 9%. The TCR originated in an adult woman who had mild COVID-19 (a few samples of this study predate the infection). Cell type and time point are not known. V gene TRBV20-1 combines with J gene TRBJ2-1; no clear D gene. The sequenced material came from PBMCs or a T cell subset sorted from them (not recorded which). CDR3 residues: CSARWWDSYNEQFF. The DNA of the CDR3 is TGCAGTGCTAGATGGTGGGACTCCTACAATGAGCAGTTCTTC.